One sample yielded the 21 T cell receptor beta chains listed below, sequenced in a study of blood T cell repertoires in COVID-19. Sequenced by immunoSEQ multiplex PCR; TCRdb stores in-frame clones only, minus some. The table lists about 240,000 clones, approximately 87% of them singletons. Sequencing input: peripheral blood. Receptors were obtained from a man aged 55 to 70 with acute or convalescent COVID-19.

The gene calls are TRBV18 and TRBJ1-1, with 9 bases identical to TRBD1. Looked up from germline, CDR1 is KGHSH and CDR2 is LQKENI. This CDR3 is 14 amino acids long. Unmatched junction bases numbered 6, after V lost 3 bases and J lost 7 bases. The CDR3 here is CASSPGQGSVEAFF. The CDR3 DNA is TGTGCCAGCTCACCGGGACAGGGCTCGGTTGAAGCTTTCTTT.

This clone was recorded only once. The CDR3 coding sequence is TGTGCCAGCAGCTTAGGTGTCCAGGGAAGAGGCTACGAGCAGTACTTC. Amino acids: CASSLGVQGRGYEQYF. The V and J genes are TRBV7-9 and TRBJ2-7, with a weak D call TRBD1 (5 bases). CDR3 size: 16 residues. Trimming removed 1 base at V and 3 bases at J, with 16 bases between. Germline V gene lookup returns CDR1 SEHNR and CDR2 FQNEAQ (reference sequence).

The V call is TRBV7-2, the J call TRBJ1-5; TRBD1 aligns across 10 bases. V trimming: 1 base; J trimming: 9 bases; junction bases outside the gene matches: 9. CDR1 is SGHTA and CDR2 is FQGNSA in the germline V gene. The CDR3 consists of 16 residues. Here the CDR3 DNA reads TGTGCCAGCAGCTTAGGGACAGGGGGTAGTGTCGGGCCCCAGCATTTT. It specifies CASSLGTGGSVGPQHF.

The chain links TRBV5-6 to TRBJ2-5, with 11 bases lining up with TRBD1. The CDR3 contains 16 residues. J lost 2 bases, V lost 3 bases, and 6 bases had no gene match. Germline CDR1 reads SGHDT; CDR2 reads YYEEEE. In DNA form, the CDR3 reads TGTGCCAGCAGCTACGGGACAGGGGGTTGGCAAGAGACCCAGTACTTC. This encodes CASSYGTGGWQETQYF.

The rearrangement links TRBV12-2 to TRBJ2-7; TRBD2 reflects the table's D call only, with no check against the DNA. TRBV12-2 is a known pseudogene. The length of the CDR3 is 16 residues. The CDR3 reads CASRPGIPLECYEQYF. In DNA form, the CDR3 reads TGTGCAAGTCGCCCCGGGATCCCCCTCGAATGCTACGAGCAGTACTTC.

The V call is TRBV7-2, the J call TRBJ2-7, with 8 bases identical to TRBD2. This CDR3 has 15 amino acids. Per germline, CDR1 SGHTA and CDR2 FQGNSA. J gave up 2 bases and V 3 bases, and 6 bases lay outside the gene matches. The CDR3: CASSFLGSGAYEQYF. DNA of the CDR3: TGTGCCAGCAGCTTTTTGGGTAGCGGGGCCTACGAGCAGTACTTC.

This clone was detected once. The chain links TRBV19 to TRBJ2-1; D possibly corresponds to TRBD1 (6 bases). There are 17 residues in the CDR3. The ends were cut back, 5 bases at V and 2 bases at J, with 19 bases in the middle. Germline V gives CDR1 LNHDA, CDR2 SQIVND (reference sequence). The CDR3 loop reads CASSSPRTVLAYNEQFF. The CDR3, as DNA: TGTGCCAGTAGTTCTCCCCGGACAGTCTTGGCCTACAATGAGCAGTTCTTC.

The rearrangement links TRBV2 to TRBJ2-1, with a weak D call TRBD1 (5 bases). The CDR3 covers 14 residues. V was trimmed by 8 bases and J by 7 bases, leaving 18 bases between them. Per the germline V gene, CDR1 is SNHLY and CDR2 is FYNNEI. Here the CDR3 reads CASVPGHRINEQFF. DNA of the CDR3: TGTGCCAGCGTACCGGGCCACAGGATTAATGAGCAGTTCTTC. The full variable domain, its missing parts supplied by reference TRBV2 and TRBJ2-1, is EPEVTQTPSHQVTQMGQEVILRCVPISNHLYFYWYRQILGQKVEFLVSFYNNEISEKSEIFDDQFSVERPDGSNFTLKIRSTKLEDSAMYFCASVPGHRINEQFFGPGTRLTVL.

The genes are TRBV5-8 and TRBJ1-5; 7 positions agree with TRBD1. J gave up 3 bases and V 4 bases, and 10 bases lay outside the gene matches. This CDR3 has 16 residues. The germline gives CDR1 SGHTS, CDR2 YDEGEE. CDR3: CASSNSPGTVNQPQHF. CDR3 in DNA: TGTGCCAGCAGCAACTCTCCGGGGACAGTCAATCAGCCCCAGCATTTT.

To note about this clone: Other DNA sequences of this sample code for an identical CDR3. The chain employs TRBV6-5 and TRBJ2-7, with 7 bases fitting TRBD2. V lost 6 bases and J lost 4; bases outside the gene matches: 3. Germline V gene data show CDR1 as MNHEY and CDR2 as SVGAGI. CDR3 length: 12 residues. DNA of the CDR3: TGTGCCAGCAGAGGCGGGAGTTACGAGCAGTACTTC. This codes for CASRGGSYEQYF.

The chain couples TRBV15 to TRBJ1-1, with 10 bases aligning to TRBD1. Germline CDR1 reads LNHNV; CDR2 reads YYDKDF (reference sequence). The J segment lost 1 base and the V segment lost 5 bases, leaving 4 bases of the junction unmatched. The CDR3 is 15 amino acids. The CDR3: CATSLRTGGNTEAFF. Written as DNA, the CDR3 is TGTGCCACCAGCTTGCGGACAGGGGGGAACACTGAAGCTTTCTTT.

This sequence joins TRBV12-3 or TRBV12-4 and TRBJ2-5, with D maybe TRBD2 (5 bases). The CDR3 is 13 residues long. V lost 5 bases and J lost 4, with 11 bases in between. Here the CDR3 reads CASSRTHGETQYF. The DNA of the CDR3 is TGTGCCAGCAGTAGGACTCACGGAGAGACCCAGTACTTC.

CDR3: CASSLASGRATDTQYF. In DNA, the CDR3 is TGTGCCAGCAGCTTAGCTAGCGGGAGGGCAACAGATACGCAGTATTTT. This chain links TRBV7-8 with TRBJ2-3, with 11 bases identical to TRBD2. The CDR3 length is 16 residues. Germline V gives CDR1 SGHVS, CDR2 FQNEAQ. V lost 0 bases, J lost 3 bases, and 2 bases stayed unmatched.

V usage is TRBV30 and J usage is TRBJ1-2; TRBD1 matches at 7 bases. This CDR3 contains 13 residues. Trimming at V came to 2 bases and at J to 8 bases, leaving 8 bases not matched to a gene. The V gene's germline CDR1 is GTSNPN and CDR2 SVGIG (reference sequence). The CDR3 protein is CAWSPWRDSGYTF. The CDR3 coding sequence is TGTGCCTGGAGTCCATGGAGGGACAGCGGCTACACCTTC.

The CDR3 nucleotides are TGTGCCTGGGGGACAGGTCTCATGAACACTGAAGCTTTCTTT. Translated: CAWGTGLMNTEAFF. The chain couples TRBV30 to TRBJ1-1, with 8 bases that match TRBD1. Per the germline V gene, CDR1 is GTSNPN and CDR2 is SVGIG (reference sequence). The V gene end was trimmed by 5 bases and the J gene end by 0 bases; junction bases not matched to a gene: 5. This CDR3 spans 14 amino acids. Combining the CDR3 with reference TRBV30 and TRBJ1-1 gives the whole variable domain SQTIHQWPATLVQPVGSPLSLECTVEGTSNPNLYWYRQAAGRGLQLLFYSVGIGQISSEVPQNLSASRPQDRQFILSSKKLLLSDSGFYLCAWGTGLMNTEAFFGQGTRLTVV.

This rearrangement joins TRBV10-3 to TRBJ1-1; 9 nucleotides match TRBD1. This CDR3 spans 13 amino acids. The J segment lost 2 bases and the V segment lost 9 bases, leaving 4 bases of the junction unmatched. Germline V lookup: CDR1 ENHRY, CDR2 SYGVKD. This chain's CDR3 is CAIRTGGNTEAFF. CDR3 bases: TGTGCCATACGTACAGGGGGCAACACTGAAGCTTTCTTT.

This sequence joins TRBV7-2 and TRBJ1-1; 11 bases match TRBD1. The V gene's germline CDR1 is SGHTA and CDR2 FQGNSA. V was clipped by 5 bases and J by 5 bases; unmatched bases: 7. The CDR3 spans 15 residues. CDR3 nucleotide sequence: TGTGCCAGCAGCCGTCCCGGGACAGGGGGTACTGAAGCTTTCTTT. Encoded protein: CASSRPGTGGTEAFF.

The V call is TRBV4-2, the J call TRBJ2-3; D is ambiguous. V lost 4 bases and J lost 2, with 16 bases in between. CDR3 length: 16 amino acids. Per the germline V gene, CDR1 is LGHNA and CDR2 is YNFKEQ. CDR3 coding DNA: TGTGCCAGCAGCCCGTCCGCGAAAAGTACCACAGATACGCAGTATTTT. Its protein is CASSPSAKSTTDTQYF.

The J gene is TRBJ2-7, the V gene TRBV11-2; 7 positions agree with TRBD1. J lost 3 bases, V lost 5 bases, and 1 base had no gene match. CDR1 is SGHAT, CDR2 FQNNGV, per germline. The CDR3 is made up of 12 amino acids. Here the CDR3 DNA reads TGTGCCAGCAGCCCAGGGGGCTACGAGCAGTACTTC. Translating it yields CASSPGGYEQYF. Filled out from reference TRBV11-2 and TRBJ2-7, the complete variable domain reads EAGVAQSPRYKIIEKRQSVAFWCNPISGHATLYWYQQILGQGPKLLIQFQNNGVVDDSQLPKDRFSAERLKGVDSTLKIQPAKLEDSAVYLCASSPGGYEQYFGPGTRLTVT.

The V gene is TRBV28, the J gene TRBJ1-1, with 7 bases aligning to TRBD1. CDR3 length: 14 residues. Trimming took 6 bases from V and 1 from J; bases not matched to a gene: 5. Germline loops: CDR1 MDHEN, CDR2 SYDVKM. This CDR3 reads CASRLDRANTEAFF. The CDR3 DNA sequence: TGTGCCAGCAGGCTCGACAGGGCGAACACTGAAGCTTTCTTT.

This clone has only one observation. V is TRBV7-2 and J is TRBJ2-3, with TRBD2 identical over 11 bases. Germline V gene sequence: CDR1 SGHTA, CDR2 FQGNSA. Trimming cost V 4 bases and J 1 base; bases outside gene matches: 4. The CDR3 covers 16 residues. The CDR3 DNA reads TGTGCCAGCAGCTCCGGGACTAGCGGAGGCACAGATACGCAGTATTTT. Its translation: CASSSGTSGGTDTQYF.